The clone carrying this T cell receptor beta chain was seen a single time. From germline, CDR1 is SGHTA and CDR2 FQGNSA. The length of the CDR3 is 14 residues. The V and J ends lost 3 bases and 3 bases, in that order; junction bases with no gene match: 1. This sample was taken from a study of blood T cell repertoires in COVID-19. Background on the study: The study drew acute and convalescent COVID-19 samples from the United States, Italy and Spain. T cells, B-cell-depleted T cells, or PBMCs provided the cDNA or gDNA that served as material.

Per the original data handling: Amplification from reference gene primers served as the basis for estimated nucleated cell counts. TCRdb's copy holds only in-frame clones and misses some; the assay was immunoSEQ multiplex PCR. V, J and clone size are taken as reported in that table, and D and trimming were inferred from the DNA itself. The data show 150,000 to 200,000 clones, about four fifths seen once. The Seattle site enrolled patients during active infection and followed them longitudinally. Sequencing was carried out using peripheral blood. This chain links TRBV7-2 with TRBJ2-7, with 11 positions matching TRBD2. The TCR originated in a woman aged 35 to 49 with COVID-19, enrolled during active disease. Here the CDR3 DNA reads TGTGCCAGCAGCTTTACTAGCGGGGGCTACGAGCAGTACTTC. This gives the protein CASSFTSGGYEQYF.